This T cell receptor beta chain was captured in a study of T-cell memory formation after mild COVID-19. Looking at the study overall: TCR clusters mostly belonged to single donors. General study findings and limits: Some clones that responded were present in memory (sampled pre-infection), which suggests cross-reactive memory joined. The authors did not confirm SARS-CoV-2 specificity of second-wave clones peaking day 37.

A word on this clonotype: The antigen is undetermined.

After removal of 2 bases from V and 3 bases from J, the junction contained 2 bases not matched to a gene. The CDR3 contains 14 residues. CDR1 DFQATT and CDR2 SNEGSKA come from the germline V gene (reference sequence). Libraries for TCRalpha and TCRbeta carried sample barcodes and unique molecular identifiers via 5'RACE. Using its own MiXCR run on the 5' RACE reads, TCRdb lists one record per CDR3 protein. In the table there are tens of thousands of distinct CDR3 sequences, 9.3% of which are singletons. The receptor was derived from a young man who had mild COVID-19 (a few samples of this study predate the infection). Cell type and time point are not known. The chain joins TRBV20-1 to TRBJ2-3; 10 nucleotides align to TRBD2. Sequenced input: PBMCs or a T cell subset sorted from them (not recorded which). The CDR3 nucleotides read TGCAGTGCTAGACTAGCGGGGGAGACAGATACGCAGTATTTT. This translates into CSARLAGETDTQYF.